This T cell receptor (beta chain) was recorded in a study of T cell repertoires in cytomegalovirus infection. Overall study: Indications of both CMV infection and matching HLA type were provided by public TCR beta signatures. The study, taken as a whole, reports: Summed frequency of shared TCR beta families picked out CMV carriers who also had the relevant HLA. In two of eight donors, the top clonotype was HLA-C-restricted CMV-specific.

V gave up 0 bases and J gave up 0 bases; unmatched junction bases: 3. The CDR3 runs to 16 residues. Germline CDR1 MNHEY, CDR2 SVGEGT. TCRdb re-analysed the reads in MiXCR, keeping a single row per CDR3 protein. The sample records over 95,000 distinct CDR3 sequences, roughly 31% being singletons. In the case of this clonotype: Its antigen is undetermined.

Sequenced material: CD8+ T cells from cultured PBMCs, taken from culture after CMV antigen stimulation. The chain combines TRBV6-2 or TRBV6-3 with TRBJ1-2; the match to TRBD1 covers 8 bases. The receptor's source is a human donor in good health (CMV status not recorded). Some clones in this sample may be carry-over from other donors' samples. CDR3 coding DNA: TGTGCCAGCAGTTACTCGACGACAGGGGCTAACTATGGCTACACCTTC. The encoded protein is CASSYSTTGANYGYTF.